This T cell receptor (beta chain) was sequenced for a study of blood T cell repertoires in COVID-19 (dated by TCRdb to the early 2020s). Study-wide context: The collaborator samples originated in the United States, Italy and Spain and spanned the acute and convalescent phases of COVID-19. The material from the prospective study consisted of cDNA or gDNA derived from T cells, B-cell-depleted T cells, or PBMCs. The dataset comprised deeply sampled blood TCRbeta repertoires from subjects exposed to, actively infected with, or recovered from COVID-19. A freely available public database, intended as a resource for researchers studying the immune response to SARS-CoV-2, is where the repertoires were released. Samples were obtained from the ongoing ImmuneRACE study (first 160 participants) and from 1,254 subjects provided by 6 global collaborators. Nearly every sample came with metadata listing a de-identified subject ID, COVID-19 status, age in years and sex. Where HLA class I and class II types were available, the types were taken from metadata supplied by the sample provider, not from assay-based typing.

Overall results and qualifications from the work: The quantity of clinical and demographic metadata differed by source and by participant and was supplied without curation.

A note on this clone: Which antigen it targets is not known. The input lacks base qualities; no much larger clone sits a single base away.

The immunoSEQ Assay, a bias-controlled multiplex PCR, was used to amplify TCRbeta CDR3 regions from genomic DNA. The original methods were these. The number of nucleated cells in each sample was estimated by amplification of reference gene primers within the assay. To quantify the absolute abundance of each unique TCRbeta CDR3 rearrangement, sequence reads were collapsed and filtered. For each sample, productive Simpson clonality was calculated by taking the square root of Simpson's diversity index across productive rearrangements. TCRdb stores this immuneACCESS table with in-frame sequences only. Part of the clones is absent; in the studies checked, under half of the shortfall reflects unresolved V genes, and no reason is known for the rest. V, J and clone size reflect that table, while D and trimming were determined from the DNA. For this sample there are approximately 240,000 clones; around 90% appear just once. The ten largest clones represent 1.5% to 2% of the sample.

Participants in the prospective study were enrolled through a virtual design, were aged about 18 to 100 years, and lived in 24 United States geographic areas. Cohort assignment in the prospective study relied on participant-reported clinical history from a screening survey and a study questionnaire. For ImmuneRACE Cohort 3, a participant was defined as recovered based on two consecutive negative NP/OP PCR tests, clearance by a healthcare professional, or resolution of symptoms. Mobile phlebotomists in the prospective study collected whole blood, serum and a nasopharyngeal or oropharyngeal swab from every participant. Participants in the prospective study had the option to provide additional blood draws and questionnaires over a 2-month period. Before DNA extraction, prospective study blood samples were shipped either frozen or at room temperature. The junction shows trimming of 4 bases on V and 3 bases on J, and the gene matches do not reach 9 bases of it. CDR1 and CDR2 are drawn from the germline V gene (reference sequence): SGHKS, YYEKEE. From cysteine to phenylalanine, the CDR3 is 16 amino acids long. The only DNA kept is the CDR3, 48 bases in frame from the first base.

The sample taken for sequencing was PBMCs or T cells enriched from blood (not recorded which). Here the chain combines TRBV5-5 and TRBJ1-4; TRBD1 agrees with 7 junctional bases. The TCR sequence derives from a woman in her late teens or twenties who had recovered from COVID-19. CDR3 region: CASSPWPQGANEKLFF. The sequenced DNA is TGTGCCAGCAGCCCATGGCCCCAGGGGGCTAATGAAAAACTGTTTTTT.